Presented here are 26 T cell receptor beta chains from one specimen sequenced in a study of long-term antiretroviral therapy in people with HIV. Sequencing relied on immunoSEQ assay v3.0, run at survey level. TCRdb's copy holds only in-frame clones and misses some; the assay was immunoSEQ multiplex PCR. The repertoire holds about 24,000 clones, with approximately 90% as singletons. Sequenced here: unsorted PBMCs, sampled 1.8 years before starting antiretroviral therapy. Receptors were obtained from a man in his forties or fifties with HIV.

This chain connects TRBV5-3 to TRBJ1-5; tentative D call: TRBD1 (5 bases). TRBV5-3 is marked as an open reading frame, function uncertain. CDR3 length equals 15 residues. Trimming removed 2 bases from V and 6 bases from J, with 15 bases in between. CDR3 in amino acids: CARSFGRGFGQPQHF. CDR3 coding DNA: TGTGCCAGAAGCTTTGGGCGGGGGTTTGGTCAGCCCCAGCATTTT.

This chain connects TRBV28 to TRBJ1-1; D gene unclear. The CDR3 sequence is 14 residues long. Germline V gives CDR1 MDHEN, CDR2 SYDVKM. Trimming stripped 6 bases from V and 5 bases from J, with 16 bases between. CDR3 region: CASSLGTRRTEAFF. The CDR3 DNA reads TGTGCCAGCAGCCTAGGTACCCGAAGGACTGAAGCTTTCTTT.

The rearrangement links TRBV7-9 to TRBJ1-4; TRBD1 matches 10 bases. The CDR3 runs 18 residues. Trimming removed 5 bases from V and 3 bases from J; junction bases left unmatched: 12. Germline values: CDR1 SEHNR, CDR2 FQNEAQ (reference sequence). CDR3 in amino acids: CASSPSIRQGAPNEKLFF. CDR3 bases: TGTGCCAGCAGCCCAAGTATCCGACAGGGGGCGCCTAATGAAAAACTGTTTTTT.

The chain couples TRBV2 to TRBJ1-1; 9 positions match TRBD1. This CDR3 region has 18 residues. Germline V gene sequence: CDR1 SNHLY, CDR2 FYNNEI. The J segment lost 1 base and the V segment lost 1 base, leaving 10 bases of the junction unmatched. DNA for the CDR3: TGTGCCAGCAGTGAAGTTCCGGGACAGGGTAGATCGAACACTGAAGCTTTCTTT. Translating gives CASSEVPGQGRSNTEAFF.

The chain uses TRBV7-9 and TRBJ1-2; D is uncertain. Germline CDR1 reads SEHNR; CDR2 reads FQNEAQ (reference sequence). V was shortened by 11 bases and J by 2 bases, with 18 bases between the two germline ends. The CDR3 consists of 14 residues. The CDR3 region has the DNA TGTGCCTCCCGTCCCCGGGCCTCAAACTATGGCTACACCTTC. It codes for CASRPRASNYGYTF.

In this sample, this clone turned up a few times. The chain recombines TRBV28 with TRBJ1-5, with D tentatively TRBD1 (5 bases). Trimming took off 6 bases at V and 2 bases at J, with 17 bases between the two ends. Per the germline V gene, CDR1 is MDHEN and CDR2 is SYDVKM. This CDR3 contains 16 residues. CDR3 DNA: TGTGCCAGCAGCCAATTCCGGGACCCTCGCAATCAGCCCCAGCATTTT. This translates into CASSQFRDPRNQPQHF. Full variable domain (remainder filled in from reference TRBV28 and TRBJ1-5): DVKVTQSSRYLVKRTGEKVFLECVQDMDHENMFWYRQDPGLGLRLIYFSYDVKMKEKGDIPEGYSVSREKKERFSLILESASTNQTSMYLCASSQFRDPRNQPQHFGDGTRLSIL.

The rearrangement uses TRBV15 and TRBJ2-7; D possibly corresponds to TRBD1 (6 bases). V was trimmed by 5 bases and J by 1 base, leaving 9 bases between them. CDR3 length: 13 amino acids. The germline CDR1 and CDR2 sequences are LNHNV and YYDKDF (reference sequence). CDR3 residues: CATSGGRSYEQYF. The CDR3 DNA reads as TGTGCCACCAGCGGGGGCAGATCCTACGAGCAGTACTTC.

This chain joins TRBV10-3 and TRBJ1-2; TRBD1 might be the D (5 bases). Germline V gene lookup returns CDR1 ENHRY and CDR2 SYGVKD. V lost 2 bases to trimming and J lost 4 bases, with 20 bases between them. This CDR3 has 17 amino acids. The CDR3 here is CAISEDGGAGRAYGYTF. The CDR3 DNA reads as TGTGCCATCAGTGAGGATGGAGGGGCAGGGAGGGCCTATGGCTACACCTTC.

V usage is TRBV18 and J usage is TRBJ1-2; TRBD1 might be the D (6 bases). CDR1 and CDR2 from the germline V gene are KGHSH and LQKENI. V was trimmed by 0 bases and J by 7 bases, leaving 21 bases between them. The CDR3 loop spans 17 amino acids. CDR3 sequence: CASSPPSPIRGYGGYTF. The CDR3 DNA follows: TGTGCCAGCTCACCACCGTCCCCGATCAGGGGTTACGGTGGCTACACCTTC.

This rearrangement joins TRBV27 to TRBJ1-5, with 9 positions matching TRBD1. The CDR3 length is 15 residues. J gave up 1 base and V 6 bases, and 4 bases lay outside the gene matches. CDR1 is MNHEY and CDR2 is SMNVEV in the germline V gene (reference sequence). CDR3: CASRVGTGSNQPQHF. The CDR3 DNA reads TGTGCCAGCAGGGTGGGGACAGGGAGCAATCAGCCCCAGCATTTT.

The rearrangement uses TRBV5-1 and TRBJ2-3; 8 bases map to TRBD1. This CDR3 has 16 amino acids. With 5 bases clipped from V and 2 bases from J, the junction kept 10 bases outside the gene matches. Looked up from germline, CDR1 is SGHRS and CDR2 is YFSETQ. DNA for the CDR3: TGCGCCAGCAGTGCCGGGACAGGCATAAACACAGATACGCAGTATTTT. This codes for CASSAGTGINTDTQYF. The whole variable domain, remainder taken from reference TRBV5-1 and TRBJ2-3, is KAGVTQTPRYLIKTRGQQVTLSCSPISGHRSVSWYQQTPGQGLQFLFEYFSETQRNKGNFPGRFSGRQFSNSRSEMNVSTLELGDSALYLCASSAGTGINTDTQYFGPGTRLTVL.

J is TRBJ2-7 and V is TRBV4-2, with 7 bases lining up with TRBD2. V lost 0 bases and J lost 4; bases outside the gene matches: 3. Germline CDR1 is LGHNA and CDR2 is YNFKEQ. The CDR3 loop spans 14 amino acids. Written as DNA, the CDR3 is TGTGCCAGCAGCCAAGACGCTAGCGGTTACGAGCAGTACTTC. Protein sequence: CASSQDASGYEQYF.

The gene calls are TRBV5-1 and TRBJ2-1; 9 bases map to TRBD1. This CDR3 is built from 15 residues. Looked up from germline, CDR1 is SGHRS and CDR2 is YFSETQ. Trimming cost V 2 bases and J 4 bases; bases outside gene matches: 4. The CDR3 loop is CASSFRDREYNEQFF. CDR3 coding DNA: TGCGCCAGCAGCTTCCGGGACAGGGAATACAATGAGCAGTTCTTC.

J is TRBJ1-5 and V is TRBV7-9; D unresolved. The CDR3 spans 13 residues. Germline assignment: CDR1 SEHNR and CDR2 FQNEAQ (reference sequence). V lost 7 bases and J lost 2, with 9 bases in between. The CDR3 sequence: CASTRWGNQPQHF. The DNA for the CDR3 is TGTGCCAGCACTCGGTGGGGCAATCAGCCCCAGCATTTT. Supplemented by reference TRBV7-9 and TRBJ1-5, the full variable domain reads DTGVSQNPRHKITKRGQNVTFRCDPISEHNRLYWYRQTLGQGPEFLTYFQNEAQLEKSRLLSDRFSAERPKGSFSTLEIQRTEQGDSAMYLCASTRWGNQPQHFGDGTRLSIL.

The chain employs TRBV6-4 and TRBJ1-3, with unresolved D. CDR3 length: 18 amino acids. V gave up 3 bases and J gave up 0 bases, with 18 bases separating them. CDR1 and CDR2 from the germline V gene are MRHNA and SNTAGT. CDR3 amino acids: CASSEPRMSRYSGNTIYF. CDR3 in DNA: TGTGCCAGCAGTGAGCCCCGGATGTCCCGCTACTCTGGAAACACCATATATTTT.

This chain links TRBV11-3 with TRBJ2-1; D call uncertain. V lost 5 bases, J lost 0 bases, and 14 bases lay in between. CDR1 and CDR2 from the germline V gene are SGHNT and YENEEA. The CDR3 is made up of 16 amino acids. Here the CDR3 DNA reads TGTGCCAGCAGCCCTACACCGGAGAGCTCCTACAATGAGCAGTTCTTC. Its translation is CASSPTPESSYNEQFF.

This clone was observed a few times. This sequence joins TRBV27 and TRBJ1-5; a weak D match, TRBD1 (5 bases). With 2 bases removed from V and 5 bases from J, the gap between germline ends came to 10 bases. This CDR3 is 14 amino acids long. Germline assignment: CDR1 MNHEY and CDR2 SMNVEV (reference sequence). CDR3 nucleotides: TGTGCCAGCAGTTTAGGTCAGGGATATCAGCCCCAGCATTTT. Amino acid sequence: CASSLGQGYQPQHF.

The gene calls are TRBV18 and TRBJ2-1; D gene unclear. V was shortened by 4 bases and J by 8 bases, with 9 bases between the two germline ends. This CDR3 contains 12 residues. Germline CDR1 KGHSH, CDR2 LQKENI. CDR3 residues: CASSQGSDEQFF. The DNA of the CDR3 is TGTGCCAGCTCACAAGGTTCCGATGAGCAGTTCTTC.

The rearrangement uses TRBV6-5 and TRBJ1-1; D is undetermined. The germline V gene encodes CDR1 MNHEY and CDR2 SVGAGI. V gave up 1 base and J gave up 4 bases, with 13 bases separating them. The CDR3 totals 15 residues. CDR3: CASSYFPLKTTEAFF. The CDR3 DNA reads TGTGCCAGCAGTTACTTTCCCCTCAAGACCACTGAAGCTTTCTTT.

The rearrangement joins TRBV18 to TRBJ2-7; D is tentatively TRBD1 or TRBD2 (5 bases each). Trimming cost V 3 bases and J 4 bases, with 16 bases left between them. Germline V gene sequence: CDR1 KGHSH, CDR2 LQKENI. The CDR3 length is 15 residues. The CDR3 DNA is TGTGCCAGCTCACCTACGAGCAGGGAGACGTACGAGCAGTACTTC. Amino acid sequence: CASSPTSRETYEQYF.

V gene TRBV5-4 combines with J gene TRBJ1-1; weak D call: TRBD1 (5 bases). This CDR3 comprises 15 residues. V was shortened by 4 bases and J by 5 bases, with 18 bases between the two germline ends. Germline assignment: CDR1 SGHNT and CDR2 YYREEE (reference sequence). The CDR3 region has the DNA TGTGCCAGCAGCCGTGGAGGCAGGGTTAATACTGAAGCTTTCTTT. Protein: CASSRGGRVNTEAFF.

This sequence joins TRBV19 and TRBJ1-2; 9 bases agree with TRBD1. The CDR3 sequence is 14 residues long. CDR1 is LNHDA, CDR2 SQIVND, per germline (reference sequence). V lost 3 bases, J lost 6 bases, and 5 bases stayed unmatched. The CDR3 protein is CASSMRQGEDGYTF. The CDR3 DNA is TGTGCCAGTAGTATGAGACAGGGGGAAGATGGCTACACCTTC.

The rearrangement links TRBV9 to TRBJ2-1, with 7 bases that match TRBD2. V trimming: 5 bases; J trimming: 8 bases; junction bases outside the gene matches: 13. The CDR3 runs to 15 residues. Germline assignment: CDR1 SGDLS and CDR2 YYNGEE. CDR3 nucleotides: TGTGCCAGCAGTAAAAGCGGGGTAGTTTGGGATGAGCAGTTCTTC. Amino acids: CASSKSGVVWDEQFF.

The rearrangement links TRBV5-1 to TRBJ1-1; unclear D gene. CDR1 is SGHRS and CDR2 is YFSETQ in the germline V gene. CDR3 length: 13 residues. The V and J ends lost 7 bases and 1 base respectively, with 11 bases between them. The CDR3 protein is CASSTDPNTEAFF. The CDR3 DNA is TGCGCCAGCTCAACCGACCCGAACACTGAAGCTTTCTTT. The complete variable domain, with remaining parts taken from reference TRBV5-1 and TRBJ1-1, reads KAGVTQTPRYLIKTRGQQVTLSCSPISGHRSVSWYQQTPGQGLQFLFEYFSETQRNKGNFPGRFSGRQFSNSRSEMNVSTLELGDSALYLCASSTDPNTEAFFGQGTRLTVV.

The V call is TRBV11-2, the J call TRBJ2-7; 8 positions match TRBD1. The CDR3 covers 16 residues. Looked up from germline, CDR1 is SGHAT and CDR2 is FQNNGV. V dropped 5 bases and J dropped 5; count of bases not matched to a gene: 14. CDR3 coding DNA: TGTGCCAGCAGCCTAAGGACGGTCCAGGGGGCCCACGAGCAGTACTTC. It translates to CASSLRTVQGAHEQYF.

The chain has TRBV7-9 and TRBJ2-3; tentative D call: TRBD2 (5 bases). This CDR3 region has 12 residues. Trimming took off 6 bases at V and 6 bases at J, with 10 bases between the two ends. Germline assignment: CDR1 SEHNR and CDR2 FQNEAQ (reference sequence). CDR3 sequence reads: CASRLESDTQYF. CDR3 nucleotide sequence: TGTGCCAGCAGACTAGAATCCGATACGCAGTATTTT. Variable domain in full (rest from reference TRBV7-9 and TRBJ2-3): DTGVSQNPRHKITKRGQNVTFRCDPISEHNRLYWYRQTLGQGPEFLTYFQNEAQLEKSRLLSDRFSAERPKGSFSTLEIQRTEQGDSAMYLCASRLESDTQYFGPGTRLTVL.